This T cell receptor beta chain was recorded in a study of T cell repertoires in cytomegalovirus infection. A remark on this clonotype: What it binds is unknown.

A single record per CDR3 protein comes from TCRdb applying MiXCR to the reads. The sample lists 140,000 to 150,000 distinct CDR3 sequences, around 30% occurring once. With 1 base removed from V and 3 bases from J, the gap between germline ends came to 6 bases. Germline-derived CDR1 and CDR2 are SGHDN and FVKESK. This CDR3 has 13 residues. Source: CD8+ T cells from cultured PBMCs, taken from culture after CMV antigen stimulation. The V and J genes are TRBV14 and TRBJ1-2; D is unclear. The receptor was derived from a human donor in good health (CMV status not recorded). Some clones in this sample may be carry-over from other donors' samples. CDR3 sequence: CASSQVAHYGYTF. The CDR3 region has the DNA TGTGCCAGCAGCCAAGTCGCCCACTATGGCTACACCTTC.